This TCR beta chain derives from a study of spatial heterogeneity in lung cancer. Study context: Alpha-chain detections were consistently fewer than beta-chain detections among the sequences. On average, each unique TCR and UMI combination appeared more than ten times in raw reads. Study-level findings and limits: Mutation counts in tumors were tracked by counts of expanded intratumoral alpha and beta TCRs. Coverage estimated for tumor T cells reached approximately 7% for alpha chains and about 12% for beta chains.

TCRdb passed the 5' RACE reads through MiXCR, listing each CDR3 protein once. The table records around 4,300 distinct CDR3 sequences, around 8.8% of them present only once. The CDR3 is made up of 14 amino acids. CDR1 SEHNR and CDR2 FQNEAQ come from the germline V gene (reference sequence). J lost 9 bases, V lost 5 bases, and 9 bases had no gene match. The sample's time point: sample taken at primary tumor resection. Unsorted whole RNA samples from tumor, nontumor lung or frozen PBMC were sequenced. This clonotype showed up just a few times. Antigen unknown. The origin of this receptor is a male donor with early-stage non-small cell lung cancer. The J gene is TRBJ2-1, the V gene TRBV7-9; the match to TRBD2 covers 8 bases. The sequencing here drew on lung tumor tissue, taken at surgery. The CDR3, as DNA: TGTGCCAGCAGCCCGCCGGGAGGGGCCGGTGAGCAGTTCTTC. Amino acids: CASSPPGGAGEQFF.